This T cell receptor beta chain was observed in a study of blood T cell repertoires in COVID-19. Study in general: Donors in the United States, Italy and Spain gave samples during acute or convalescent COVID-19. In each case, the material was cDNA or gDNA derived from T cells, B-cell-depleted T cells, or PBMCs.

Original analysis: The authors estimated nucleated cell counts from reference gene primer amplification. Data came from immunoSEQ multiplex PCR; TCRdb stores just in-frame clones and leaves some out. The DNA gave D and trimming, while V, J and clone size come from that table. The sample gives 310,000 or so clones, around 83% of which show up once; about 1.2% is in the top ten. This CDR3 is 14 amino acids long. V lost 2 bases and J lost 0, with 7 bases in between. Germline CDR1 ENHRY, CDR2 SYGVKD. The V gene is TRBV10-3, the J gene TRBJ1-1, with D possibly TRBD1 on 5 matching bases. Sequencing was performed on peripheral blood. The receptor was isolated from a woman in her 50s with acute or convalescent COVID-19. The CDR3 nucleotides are TGTGCCATCAGTGAGGCGGGGCTGAACACTGAAGCTTTCTTT. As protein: CAISEAGLNTEAFF.